The present T cell receptor (beta chain) was sequenced within a study of shared clonotypes between healthy human individuals. General study points: Sequencing depth was expected to affect clonotype sharing among donors.

Losses at the gene ends were 4 bases for V and 4 bases for J; bases not matched to a gene: 1. There are 13 residues in the CDR3. Germline lookup yields CDR1 SGHVS and CDR2 FQNEAQ. Notes on this clone: Antigen unknown.

Donation came from healthy HIV-negative adults that had no recent acute infections or vaccinations. TCRdb keeps only in-frame clones here, not all; method: immunoSEQ multiplex PCR. This table holds some 2,500,000 clones, over 85% found once. The receptor was isolated from a man aged 18 to 29 in good health. Some clones in this sample may be carry-over from other donors' samples. The specimen sequenced was naive CD4+ T cells from PBMCs. The sample's subset: CD45RA+ positively selected. The genes are TRBV7-8 and TRBJ2-1; TRBD1 aligns across 7 bases. The CDR3 sequence is CASSWDSYNEQFF. CDR3 nucleotide sequence: TGTGCCAGCAGCTGGGACAGTTACAATGAGCAGTTCTTC. Complete variable domain (other parts from reference TRBV7-8 and TRBJ2-1): GAGVSQSPRYKVAKRGQDVALRCDPISGHVSLFWYQQALGQGPEFLTYFQNEAQLDKSGLPSDRFFAERPEGSVSTLKIQRTQQEDSAVYLCASSWDSYNEQFFGPGTRLTVL.